The subject of this entry is one TCR beta chain. Its antigen is unknown. This sample was taken from a study of T cell repertoires in cytomegalovirus infection. In TCRdb, the reads were re-called with MiXCR into one record per CDR3 protein. The sample yields about 310,000 distinct CDR3 sequences, 20% to 25% seen once. The receptor comes from a human donor in good health (CMV status not recorded). Some clones in this sample may be carry-over from other donors' samples. The source was cultured PBMCs, collected from culture after CMV antigen stimulation.

The CDR3 nucleotides are TGTGCCAGCAGCCGCGTTGGTTTAAGAGGGAGGGCCGACACCGGGGAGCTGTTTTTT. Protein sequence: CASSRVGLRGRADTGELFF. The genes are TRBV7-4 and TRBJ2-2; the match to TRBD2 covers 7 bases. The CDR3 consists of 19 residues. Trimming took 5 bases from V and 3 from J; bases not matched to a gene: 18. Germline CDR1 and CDR2: SGHVT and SQSDAQ.